The 23 T cell receptor beta chains reported below all come from one sample, sequenced in a study of shared clonotypes between healthy human individuals. Assay: immunoSEQ multiplex PCR; the TCRdb copy retains only in-frame clones and omits some. The sample shows 2 million or so clones, 85% to 95% of them seen only once. Sequencing was performed on naive CD4+ T cells sorted from blood. Subset indicated: CD45RA+ positively selected. These receptor sequences come from a man between 18 and 35 years old in good health.

The rearrangement joins TRBV6-6 to TRBJ1-1, with D perhaps TRBD1 (5 bases). The length of the CDR3 is 15 residues. V was shortened by 6 bases and J by 4 bases, with 18 bases between the two germline ends. Looked up from germline, CDR1 is MNHNY and CDR2 is SVGAGI (reference sequence). The CDR3 loop reads CASSNGGTRGTEAFF. The CDR3 nucleotides read TGTGCCAGCAGCAACGGGGGAACAAGGGGCACTGAAGCTTTCTTT.

This clone was counted once. The V and J genes are TRBV7-2 and TRBJ1-5, with D possibly being TRBD1 (5 bases). V gave up 7 bases and J gave up 0 bases, with 16 bases separating them. The germline gives CDR1 SGHTA, CDR2 FQGNSA. The CDR3 sequence is 16 residues long. CDR3 region: CASTRGDGTSNQPQHF. In DNA, the CDR3 is TGTGCCAGCACCCGAGGGGACGGTACTAGCAATCAGCCCCAGCATTTT.

This chain uses TRBV18 with TRBJ2-3; D is undetermined. The CDR3 has 12 amino acids. V was clipped by 5 bases and J by 2 bases, with 5 bases between them. In germline, CDR1 is KGHSH, CDR2 LQKENI. In nucleotides, the CDR3 is TGTGCCAGCTCAACAGACACAGATACGCAGTATTTT. Its protein product is CASSTDTDTQYF.

This chain connects TRBV11-2 to TRBJ2-7, with TRBD1 as a possible D gene (5 bases). The germline CDR1 and CDR2 sequences are SGHAT and FQNNGV. The CDR3 loop spans 15 amino acids. V gave up 5 bases and J gave up 2 bases, with 16 bases separating them. The CDR3 DNA sequence: TGTGCCAGCAGCCCTACCCGAGGACACACCTACGAGCAGTACTTC. Encoded protein: CASSPTRGHTYEQYF.

The chain employs TRBV19 and TRBJ1-1, with D tentatively TRBD1 (6 bases). V was trimmed by 1 base and J by 8 bases, leaving 14 bases between them. Germline-derived CDR1 and CDR2 are LNHDA and SQIVND (reference sequence). The CDR3 is 14 residues long. DNA for the CDR3: TGTGCCAGTAGTATAGGCACAGGGCCCAAGGAAGCTTTCTTT. Encoded protein: CASSIGTGPKEAFF. Full variable domain (outside the CDR3, taken from reference TRBV19 and TRBJ1-1): DGGITQSPKYLFRKEGQNVTLSCEQNLNHDAMYWYRQDPGQGLRLIYYSQIVNDFQKGDIAEGYSVSREKKESFPLTVTSAQKNPTAFYLCASSIGTGPKEAFFGQGTRLTVV.

V usage is TRBV4-2 and J usage is TRBJ1-2; 7 bases match TRBD1. Trimming removed 7 bases from V and 8 bases from J; junction bases left unmatched: 16. From germline, CDR1 is LGHNA and CDR2 YNFKEQ. The CDR3 has 15 residues. The CDR3 spells CASTSGTAQLEGYTF. For the CDR3, the DNA is TGTGCCAGCACCTCCGGGACAGCGCAACTAGAAGGCTACACCTTC.

This clone was picked up one time. The J gene is TRBJ2-7, the V gene TRBV6-4; D not resolved. The length of the CDR3 is 15 residues. Germline CDR1 is MRHNA and CDR2 is SNTAGT. Trimming removed 2 bases at V and 3 bases at J, with 14 bases between. The CDR3 protein is CASSDGSLVGYEQYF. The CDR3 region has the DNA TGTGCCAGCAGTGACGGTAGCTTGGTGGGCTACGAGCAGTACTTC.

In its sample, this clone was seen a few times. The sample carries other DNA sequences with the same CDR3. The V call is TRBV11-3, the J call TRBJ2-2; D not resolved. The CDR3 extends over 12 amino acids. Germline-derived CDR1 and CDR2 are SGHNT and YENEEA. The germline V and J ends were trimmed by 5 bases and 1 base, with 2 bases remaining between them. The CDR3 DNA sequence: TGTGCCAGCAGCCTGAACACCGGGGAGCTGTTTTTT. Amino acid sequence: CASSLNTGELFF.

The rearrangement uses TRBV10-3 and TRBJ2-7, with D tentatively TRBD2 (5 bases). V was trimmed by 6 bases and J by 5 bases, leaving 11 bases between them. This CDR3 comprises 12 residues. The germline gives CDR1 ENHRY, CDR2 SYGVKD. The CDR3 DNA sequence: TGTGCCATCAGAGGGAGTGGGCACGAGCAGTACTTC. Translated, it gives CAIRGSGHEQYF.

This sequence joins TRBV5-5 and TRBJ1-1; possible D gene TRBD1, 5 bases. The CDR3 sequence is 13 residues long. Germline CDR1 and CDR2: SGHKS and YYEKEE (reference sequence). V was clipped by 7 bases and J by 1 base, with 11 bases between them. Here the CDR3 DNA reads TGTGCCAGCCTATGGGGCAGGAACACTGAAGCTTTCTTT. It encodes CASLWGRNTEAFF.

The count of this clone is one. This sequence joins TRBV6-1 and TRBJ2-7; D gene unclear. V lost 4 bases, J lost 3 bases, and 13 bases lay in between. The CDR3 spans 14 residues. In germline, CDR1 is MNHNS, CDR2 SASEGT. CDR3 sequence: CASSAPVVFYEQYF. In nucleotides, the CDR3 is TGTGCCAGCAGTGCCCCGGTCGTGTTCTACGAGCAGTACTTC.

The chain carries TRBV11-3 and TRBJ2-2; tentatively, D is TRBD1 (5 bases). The CDR3 runs to 14 residues. Trimming stripped 5 bases from V and 2 bases from J, with 9 bases between. In germline, CDR1 is SGHNT, CDR2 YENEEA. The CDR3 DNA is TGTGCCAGCAGCATAGGACAAAACACCGGGGAGCTGTTTTTT. Translated: CASSIGQNTGELFF.

This sequence joins TRBV11-1 and TRBJ1-2; D unclear. Germline-derived CDR1 and CDR2 are SGHAT and FQDESV (reference sequence). The CDR3 runs to 14 residues. V lost 3 bases and J lost 1, with 9 bases in between. CDR3 in amino acids: CASSFSTDNYGYTF. Written as DNA, the CDR3 is TGTGCCAGCAGCTTTAGCACAGATAACTATGGCTACACCTTC.

The V call is TRBV10-1, the J call TRBJ2-7; D may be TRBD1 (7 bases). The CDR3 consists of 15 residues. Trimming stripped 7 bases from V and 0 bases from J, with 16 bases between. The germline V gene has CDR1 WNHNN and CDR2 SYGVQD (reference sequence). The CDR3 spells CASKEGAVISYEQYF. The CDR3 bases are TGCGCCAGCAAGGAGGGGGCCGTTATCTCCTACGAGCAGTACTTC.

The chain carries TRBV18 and TRBJ2-1, with 10 bases fitting TRBD2. V gave up 3 bases and J gave up 5 bases; unmatched junction bases: 4. The germline V gene has CDR1 KGHSH and CDR2 LQKENI. This CDR3 has 15 residues. The CDR3 reads CASSPGLAVNNEQFF. CDR3 DNA: TGTGCCAGCTCACCCGGACTAGCGGTAAACAATGAGCAGTTCTTC.

This clone has just one count. The chain is built from TRBV5-6 and TRBJ2-5, with 12 bases lining up with TRBD2. CDR3 length: 16 residues. From germline, CDR1 is SGHDT and CDR2 YYEEEE. Unmatched junction bases numbered 4, after V lost 2 bases and J lost 2 bases. CDR3 DNA sequence: TGTGCCAGCAGCTTAGGAGGACTAGCGGGGCAAGAGACCCAGTACTTC. Translating gives CASSLGGLAGQETQYF.

This chain joins TRBV5-5 and TRBJ1-3; D gene uncertain. V was shortened by 4 bases and J by 1 base, with 12 bases between the two germline ends. Looked up from germline, CDR1 is SGHKS and CDR2 is YYEKEE (reference sequence). The CDR3 is 15 amino acids. The CDR3 protein is CASSLELVSGNTIYF. The CDR3 nucleotides are TGTGCCAGCAGCCTAGAGTTGGTTTCTGGAAACACCATATATTTT.

This clone has a single count. The chain couples TRBV7-2 to TRBJ2-5; the D gene is possibly TRBD1 (6 bases). V gave up 5 bases and J gave up 4 bases, with 11 bases separating them. From germline, CDR1 is SGHTA and CDR2 FQGNSA. This CDR3 spans 13 amino acids. The CDR3 loop is CASSPLRGETQYF. CDR3 nucleotides: TGTGCCAGCAGCCCGCTCAGGGGAGAGACCCAGTACTTC.

The chain joins TRBV7-9 to TRBJ2-5; 8 positions match TRBD1. Losses at the gene ends were 0 bases for V and 2 bases for J; bases not matched to a gene: 5. This CDR3 region has 16 residues. The germline V gene encodes CDR1 SEHNR and CDR2 FQNEAQ (reference sequence). CDR3 amino acids: CASSLAGTGKQETQYF. DNA for the CDR3: TGTGCCAGCAGCTTAGCCGGGACAGGAAAGCAAGAGACCCAGTACTTC.

This clone has a count of ten or more. V and J are TRBV6-5 and TRBJ1-6; possible D gene TRBD1, 5 bases. Germline V gene sequence: CDR1 MNHEY, CDR2 SVGAGI. There are 13 residues in the CDR3. Trimming removed 5 bases from V and 6 bases from J, with 8 bases in between. CDR3 sequence reads: CASSGTTNSPLHF. The CDR3 DNA sequence: TGTGCCAGCAGTGGGACGACTAATTCACCCCTCCACTTT.

This clone occurred once. The genes are TRBV5-4 and TRBJ2-3; possible D gene TRBD1, 6 bases. From germline, CDR1 is SGHNT and CDR2 YYREEE (reference sequence). This CDR3 has 17 residues. The germline V and J ends were trimmed by 4 bases and 0 bases, with 18 bases remaining between them. CDR3 sequence (DNA): TGTGCCAGCAGCCCCAAGAAGCCAGGGGCCAGCACAGATACGCAGTATTTT. Protein product: CASSPKKPGASTDTQYF. Based on the CDR3 plus reference TRBV5-4 and TRBJ2-3, the full variable domain is ETGVTQSPTHLIKTRGQQVTLRCSSQSGHNTVSWYQQALGQGPQFIFQYYREEENGRGNFPPRFSGLQFPNYSSELNVNALELDDSALYLCASSPKKPGASTDTQYFGPGTRLTVL.

This rearrangement joins TRBV7-9 to TRBJ1-5; D is undetermined. Per germline, CDR1 SEHNR and CDR2 FQNEAQ (reference sequence). The CDR3 spans 16 residues. The ends were cut back, 1 base at V and 1 base at J, with 11 bases in the middle. The CDR3: CASSLVEGRSNQPQHF. As DNA, the CDR3 is TGTGCCAGCAGCTTAGTGGAGGGTAGAAGCAATCAGCCCCAGCATTTT.

The chain has TRBV5-4 and TRBJ2-7; no clear D. CDR3 size: 13 residues. Germline-derived CDR1 and CDR2 are SGHNT and YYREEE (reference sequence). The germline V and J ends were trimmed by 0 bases and 3 bases, with 7 bases remaining between them. The CDR3 loop reads CASSLDVYYEQYF. CDR3 nucleotide sequence: TGTGCCAGCAGCTTGGACGTCTACTACGAGCAGTACTTC.